These T cell receptor beta chains were read from a single sample in a study of shared clonotypes between healthy human individuals. Method: immunoSEQ multiplex PCR; TCRdb's copy keeps in-frame clones and lacks some. The profile shows some 1 million clones, about 80% of them singletons. The source material was memory CD4+ T cells sorted from blood. Source of these receptors: a man between 18 and 29 years old in good health. Each CDR3 is given with its conserved first and last residue. Each record gives: J gene, D gene, clone size, V gene, CDR3 protein, CDR3 DNA. D genes are given only for firm matches. Clone size, where shown, is once, few, many, or a class for clones that have expanded.

TRBJ1-1,.,.,TRBV25-1,CASSQQVGKAFF,TGTGCCAGCAGTCAACAAGTTGGGAAAGCTTTCTTT
TRBJ1-1,TRBD1,.,TRBV5-1,CASSVRGQGPGNTEAFF,TGCGCCAGCAGCGTACGAGGACAGGGGCCGGGGAACACTGAAGCTTTCTTT
TRBJ1-1,TRBD1,.,TRBV5-6,CASSWGQGLETEAFF,TGTGCCAGCAGCTGGGGACAGGGGTTGGAAACTGAAGCTTTCTTT
TRBJ1-4,.,few,TRBV10-2,CASRPGPIGEKLFF,TGCGCCAGCAGACCGGGACCCATCGGTGAAAAACTGTTTTTT
TRBJ1-1,.,.,TRBV30,CAWSADWDTEAFF,TGTGCCTGGAGCGCCGATTGGGACACTGAAGCTTTCTTT
TRBJ1-4,.,.,TRBV4-3,CASSQGVMGGSNEKLFF,TGCGCCAGCAGCCAAGGGGTGATGGGGGGAAGTAATGAAAAACTGTTTTTT
TRBJ1-1,.,few,TRBV18,CASSATNTEAFF,TGTGCCAGCTCAGCAACCAACACTGAAGCTTTCTTT
TRBJ2-7,.,.,TRBV5-4,CASSWGATTSTYEQYF,TGTGCCAGCAGCTGGGGGGCGACTACCTCCACCTACGAGCAGTACTTC
TRBJ2-6,TRBD2,.,TRBV29-1,CSVVSGTDSGANVLTF,TGCAGCGTGGTTAGCGGGACCGACTCTGGGGCCAACGTCCTGACTTTC
TRBJ2-1,TRBD2,.,TRBV2,CASRGLAGVPGEQFF,TGTGCCAGCAGGGGACTAGCGGGGGTCCCCGGGGAGCAGTTCTTC
TRBJ2-1,TRBD2,.,TRBV27,CASSFQWTSGTYNEQFF,TGTGCCAGCAGTTTCCAATGGACTAGCGGTACCTACAATGAGCAGTTCTTC
TRBJ2-1,TRBD2,.,TRBV9,CASSVEGRTSGSPSYNEQFF,TGTGCCAGCAGCGTAGAAGGTCGGACTAGCGGTTCCCCATCCTACAATGAGCAGTTCTTC
TRBJ2-4,.,.,TRBV7-9,CASRHPPGRGDNIQYF,TGTGCCAGCAGGCATCCCCCCGGCAGGGGTGACAACATTCAGTACTTC
TRBJ1-1,.,.,TRBV7-3,CASSLRMNTEAFF,TGTGCCAGCAGCTTACGTATGAACACTGAAGCTTTCTTT
TRBJ2-6,.,once,TRBV7-2,CATGGGYSGANVLTF,TGTGCCACCGGCGGAGGCTACTCTGGGGCCAACGTCCTGACTTTC
TRBJ2-3,TRBD2,.,TRBV5-4,CASSNSGSRSTDTQYF,TGTGCCAGCAGTAATAGCGGGAGCCGAAGCACAGATACGCAGTATTTT
TRBJ2-5,.,.,TRBV11-2,CASSLAQETQYF,TGTGCCAGCAGCTTAGCCCAAGAGACCCAGTACTTC
TRBJ2-7,TRBD1,.,TRBV28,CASSPGQVTYEQYF,TGTGCCAGCAGCCCGGGACAGGTAACCTACGAGCAGTACTTC
TRBJ2-3,TRBD1,.,TRBV19,CASTTGTATKDTQYF,TGTGCCAGCACTACCGGGACAGCTACAAAGGATACGCAGTATTTT
TRBJ2-3,.,.,TRBV10-3,CAIRAPGDTQYF,TGTGCCATCAGGGCTCCCGGAGATACGCAGTATTTT
TRBJ2-2,TRBD2,.,TRBV6-5,CASSQTSGGFGELFF,TGTGCCAGCAGTCAGACTAGCGGGGGGTTCGGGGAGCTGTTTTTT
TRBJ2-1,TRBD1,.,TRBV27,CASRTRTGGSYYNEQFF,TGTGCCAGCAGAACTCGGACAGGGGGATCCTACTACAATGAGCAGTTCTTC
TRBJ2-3,.,.,TRBV6-4,CASSLGPQTSTDTQYF,TGTGCCAGCAGCCTCGGACCGCAGACTAGCACAGATACGCAGTATTTT
TRBJ2-4,.,.,TRBV6-1,CASSESRQRNIQYF,TGTGCCAGCAGTGAATCTAGGCAACGAAACATTCAGTACTTC
TRBJ2-3,.,.,TRBV7-3,CASSLTTTSTDTQYF,TGTGCCAGCAGCTTAACGACGACTAGCACAGATACGCAGTATTTT
TRBJ1-3,.,.,TRBV4-1,CASSRGAGAYTIYF,TGCGCCAGCAGCCGCGGAGCAGGGGCCTACACCATATATTTT
TRBJ2-2,.,.,TRBV6-1,CASSKKGGPGELFF,TGTGCCAGCAGCAAAAAGGGGGGCCCCGGGGAGCTGTTTTTT
TRBJ2-5,TRBD2,once,TRBV5-4,CASSLNSGAQETQYF,TGTGCCAGCAGCTTGAACAGCGGGGCACAAGAGACCCAGTACTTC
TRBJ1-5,TRBD1,few,TRBV5-1,CASSPGDRADSNQPQHF,TGCGCCAGCAGCCCAGGGGACAGGGCCGATAGCAATCAGCCCCAGCATTTT